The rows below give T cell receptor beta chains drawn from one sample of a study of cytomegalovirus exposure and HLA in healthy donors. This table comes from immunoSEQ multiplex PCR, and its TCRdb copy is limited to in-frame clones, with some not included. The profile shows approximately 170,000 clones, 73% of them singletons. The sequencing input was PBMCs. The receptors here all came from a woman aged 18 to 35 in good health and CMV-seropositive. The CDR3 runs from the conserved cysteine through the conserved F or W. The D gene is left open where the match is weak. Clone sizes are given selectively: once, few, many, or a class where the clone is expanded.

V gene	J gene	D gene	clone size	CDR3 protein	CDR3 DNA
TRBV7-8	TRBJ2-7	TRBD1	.	CASSLGGTALSEQYF	TGTGCCAGCAGCTTAGGGGGGACAGCTTTGAGCGAGCAGTACTTC
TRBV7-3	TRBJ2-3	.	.	CASSLKPPDTYTDTQYF	TGTGCCAGCAGCTTAAAGCCCCCCGACACCTACACAGATACGCAGTATTTT
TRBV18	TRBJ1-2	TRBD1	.	CASSLFTGVDYGYTF	TGTGCCAGCTCACTTTTTACAGGGGTGGACTATGGCTACACCTTC
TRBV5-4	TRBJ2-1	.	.	CASRSSYNEQFF	TGTGCCAGCAGGAGCTCCTACAATGAGCAGTTCTTC
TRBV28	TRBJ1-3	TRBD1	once	CASKPTGAGNTIYF	TGTGCCAGCAAACCGACAGGGGCTGGAAACACCATATATTTT
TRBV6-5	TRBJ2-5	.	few	CANELAEETQYF	TGTGCCAACGAACTAGCTGAAGAGACCCAGTACTTC
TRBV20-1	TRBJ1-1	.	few	CSAPRATEAFF	TGCAGTGCTCCTCGCGCCACTGAAGCTTTCTTT
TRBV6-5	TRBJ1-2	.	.	CASSIRQSENYGYTF	TGTGCCAGCAGTATACGACAGTCGGAGAACTATGGCTACACCTTC
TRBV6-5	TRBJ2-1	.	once	CASSYGQGHEQFF	TGTGCCAGCAGTTATGGTCAGGGCCATGAGCAGTTCTTC
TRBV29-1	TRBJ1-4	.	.	CSVLTTNEKLFF	TGCAGCGTTCTTACAACTAATGAAAAACTGTTTTTT
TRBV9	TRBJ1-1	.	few	CASSAQGSVTEAFF	TGTGCCAGCAGCGCCCAGGGGTCCGTCACTGAAGCTTTCTTT
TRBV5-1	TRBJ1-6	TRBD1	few	CASSPRQTGQTNSPLHF	TGCGCCAGCAGCCCACGCCAGACGGGACAGACTAATTCACCCCTCCACTTT
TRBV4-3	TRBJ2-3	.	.	CASSQDRTDTQYF	TGCGCCAGCAGCCAAGATCGGACAGATACGCAGTATTTT
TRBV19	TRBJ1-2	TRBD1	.	CASSRPGDRGHSYTF	TGTGCCAGTAGCCGTCCGGGAGACAGGGGGCATAGCTACACCTTC
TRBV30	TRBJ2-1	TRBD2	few	CAWSTPGLAGYNEQFF	TGTGCCTGGAGTACTCCGGGACTAGCGGGGTACAATGAGCAGTTCTTC
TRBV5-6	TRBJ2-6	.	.	CASTRRDFGKSGANVLTF	TGTGCCAGCACCAGGAGGGACTTTGGCAAATCTGGGGCCAACGTCCTGACTTTC
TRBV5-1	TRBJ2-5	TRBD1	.	CASSVQGETQYF	TGCGCCAGCTCCGTACAGGGGGAGACCCAGTACTTC
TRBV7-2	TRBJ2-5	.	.	CASSLARETQYF	TGTGCCAGCAGCTTAGCGCGCGAGACCCAGTACTTC
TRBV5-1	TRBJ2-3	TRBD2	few	CASSPGTSGADTQYF	TGCGCCAGCAGCCCAGGGACTAGCGGTGCAGATACGCAGTATTTT
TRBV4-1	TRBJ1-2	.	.	CASSSPERAYGYTF	TGCGCCAGCAGTTCGCCGGAGAGGGCTTATGGCTACACCTTC
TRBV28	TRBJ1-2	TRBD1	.	CASSLFGTGAYGYTF	TGTGCCAGCAGTTTATTCGGGACAGGGGCCTATGGCTACACCTTC
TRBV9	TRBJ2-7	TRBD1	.	CASSEGQAPYEQYF	TGTGCCAGCAGCGAGGGACAGGCCCCCTACGAGCAGTACTTC
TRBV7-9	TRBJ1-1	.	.	CASNPPGPINTEAFF	TGTGCCAGCAACCCCCCAGGGCCAATCAACACTGAAGCTTTCTTT
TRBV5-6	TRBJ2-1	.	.	CASTRDFQYNEQFF	TGTGCCAGCACCCGGGACTTCCAATACAATGAGCAGTTCTTC
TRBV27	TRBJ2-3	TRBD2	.	CASSFGGGTDTQYF	TGTGCCAGCAGTTTCGGGGGGGGCACAGATACGCAGTATTTT
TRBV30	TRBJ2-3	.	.	CAWSGRDFELSGGTQYF	TGTGCCTGGAGTGGCCGGGACTTCGAGCTATCTGGTGGTACGCAGTATTTT
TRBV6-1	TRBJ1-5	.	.	CASTPGQNNQPQHF	TGTGCCAGCACCCCAGGACAGAACAATCAGCCCCAGCATTTT